Sequencing of this T cell receptor (beta chain) was carried out in a study of spatial heterogeneity in lung cancer. Study outcomes and limitations: Expanded tumor TCRs that were ubiquitous appeared in blood more at resection than follow-up.

Many counts were recorded for this clonotype. Its antigen is as yet unknown. Every individual TCR cDNA molecule carried its own unique molecular identifier, which allowed correction of PCR and sequencing errors. TCRdb reprocessed the 5' RACE reads via MiXCR and lists one record per CDR3 protein. The sample has about 36,000 distinct CDR3 sequences, 6.5% to 9% seen once. This sample's time point: sample taken at primary tumor resection. Sequencing was performed on whole RNA extracted from tumor and nontumor lung tissue, or from frozen PBMC, and the material was left unsorted. The starting material was PBMCs, obtained at surgery. The origin of this receptor is a female donor with early-stage non-small cell lung cancer.

In nucleotides, the CDR3 is TGCGCCAGCAGCTTCGCGGGACTCGATGAAAAACTGTTTTTT. Protein product: CASSFAGLDEKLFF. The rearrangement links TRBV5-1 to TRBJ1-4; D perhaps matches TRBD1 (5 bases). Trimming removed 2 bases from V and 6 bases from J, with 11 bases in between. The CDR3 extends over 14 amino acids. Germline V gene data show CDR1 as SGHRS and CDR2 as YFSETQ.